This TCR beta chain was sequenced in a study of cytomegalovirus exposure and HLA in healthy donors. Background on the study: An early data release held tens of millions of unique TCRs from HLA-typed donors. Study-wide points: For cytomegalovirus status, the classifier reportedly gave diagnoses with high specificity and sensitivity. 150 to 200 TCR beta chains were listed as cytomegalovirus-associated.

The germline gives CDR1 MGHRA, CDR2 YSYEKL. The CDR3 spans 17 residues. Trimming at V came to 3 bases and at J to 1 base, leaving 6 bases not matched to a gene. PCR was performed using 60 Vbeta and 13 Jbeta primers. Only in-frame clones appear in the TCRdb table, and some are missing; sequencing was by immunoSEQ multiplex PCR. The sample gives under 150,000 clones, about 78% of which show up once; around 1.2% is in the top ten. This clone was found a few times. Its specificity is not known. The source material was PBMCs. This clonotype was obtained from a man in his fifties in good health and CMV-seronegative. The gene calls are TRBV4-1 and TRBJ2-5; 12 nucleotides line up with TRBD2. The chain's CDR3 is CASSQAPSGRVQETQYF. The CDR3 DNA is TGCGCCAGCAGCCAGGCCCCTAGCGGGAGGGTCCAAGAGACCCAGTACTTC.